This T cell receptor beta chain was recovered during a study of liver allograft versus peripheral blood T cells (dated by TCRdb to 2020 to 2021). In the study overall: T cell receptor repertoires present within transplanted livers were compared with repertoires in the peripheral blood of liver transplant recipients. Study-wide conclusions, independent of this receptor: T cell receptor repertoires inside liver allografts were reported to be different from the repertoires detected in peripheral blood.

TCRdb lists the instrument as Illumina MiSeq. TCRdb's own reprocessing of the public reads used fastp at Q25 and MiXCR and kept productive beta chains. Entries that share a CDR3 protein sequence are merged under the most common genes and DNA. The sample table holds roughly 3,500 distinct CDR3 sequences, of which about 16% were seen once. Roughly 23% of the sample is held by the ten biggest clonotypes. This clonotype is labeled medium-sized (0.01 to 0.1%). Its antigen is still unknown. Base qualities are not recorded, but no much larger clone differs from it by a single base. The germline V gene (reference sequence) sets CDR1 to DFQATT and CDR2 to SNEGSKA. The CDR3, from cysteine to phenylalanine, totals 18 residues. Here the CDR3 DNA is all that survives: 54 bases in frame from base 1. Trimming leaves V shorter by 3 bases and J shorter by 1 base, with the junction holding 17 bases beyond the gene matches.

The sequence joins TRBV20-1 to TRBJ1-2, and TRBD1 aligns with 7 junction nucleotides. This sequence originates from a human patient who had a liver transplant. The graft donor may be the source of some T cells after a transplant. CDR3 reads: CSASLPGQRSKINYGYTF. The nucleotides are TGCAGTGCTAGCCTCCCGGGACAGCGGTCGAAGATTAACTATGGCTACACCTTC.